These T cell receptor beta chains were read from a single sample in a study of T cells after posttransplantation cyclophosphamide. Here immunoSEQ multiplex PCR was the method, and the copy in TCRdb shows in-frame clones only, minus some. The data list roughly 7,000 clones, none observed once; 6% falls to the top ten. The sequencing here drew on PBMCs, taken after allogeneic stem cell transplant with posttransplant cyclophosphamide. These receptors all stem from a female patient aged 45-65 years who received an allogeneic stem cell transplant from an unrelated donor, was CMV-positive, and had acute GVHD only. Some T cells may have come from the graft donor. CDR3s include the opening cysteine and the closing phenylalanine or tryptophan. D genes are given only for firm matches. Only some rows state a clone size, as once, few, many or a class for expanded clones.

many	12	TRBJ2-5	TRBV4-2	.	TGTGCCAGCAGCCAAGATTCGGAGACCCAGTACTTC	CASSQDSETQYF
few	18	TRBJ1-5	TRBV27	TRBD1	TGTGCCAGCAGTTTGAGGGGGCAAGTTGAAGGAAGCAATCAGCCCCAGCATTTT	CASSLRGQVEGSNQPQHF
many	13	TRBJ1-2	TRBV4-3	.	TGCGCCAGCAGCCAAGATGGGTACGGGGGCTACACCTTC	CASSQDGYGGYTF
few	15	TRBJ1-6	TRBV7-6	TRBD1	TGTGCCAGCAGCCCCCGGGACAGGGATAATTCACCCCTCCACTTT	CASSPRDRDNSPLHF
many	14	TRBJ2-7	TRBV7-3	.	TGTGCCAGCAGCTTAGGCCCGGGGTCCTACGAGCAGTACTTC	CASSLGPGSYEQYF
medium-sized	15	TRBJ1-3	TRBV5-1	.	TGCGCCAGCAGGGGCAGCCTCTTCTCTGGAAACACCATATATTTT	CASRGSLFSGNTIYF
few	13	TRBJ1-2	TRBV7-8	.	TGTGTCAGCAGCTTCTTCGGGGGTAGCGGCTACACCTTC	CVSSFFGGSGYTF
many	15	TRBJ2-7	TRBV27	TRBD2	TGTGCCAGCAGGTCCCTAGCGGGAGACCTCTACGAGCAGTACTTC	CASRSLAGDLYEQYF
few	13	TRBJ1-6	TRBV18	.	TGTGCCAGCTCACCCGGGGGGAATTCACCCCTCCACTTT	CASSPGGNSPLHF
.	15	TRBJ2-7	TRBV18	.	TGTGCCAGCTCACCGTCAAACTACAGGGTCCACGAGCAGTACTTC	CASSPSNYRVHEQYF
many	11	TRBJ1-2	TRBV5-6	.	TGTGCCAGCAGCTCACTATCGAGCTACACCTTC	CASSSLSSYTF
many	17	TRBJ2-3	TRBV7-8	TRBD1	TGTGCCAGCAGCTTAGGCGGGACAGGGGTCGGTGGGGGTACGCAGTATTTT	CASSLGGTGVGGGTQYF
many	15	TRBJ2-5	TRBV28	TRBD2	TGTGCCAGCACCCTTAGCGGGAGTATCGGTGAGACCCAGTACTTC	CASTLSGSIGETQYF
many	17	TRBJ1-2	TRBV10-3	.	TGTGCCGCAGGACTTAGGGCCCAAGCGGGGGGGTACTATGGCTACACCTTC	CAAGLRAQAGGYYGYTF
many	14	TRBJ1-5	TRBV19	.	TGTGCCAGTAGAGTAGGGGGAAGCAATCAGCCCCAGCATTTT	CASRVGGSNQPQHF
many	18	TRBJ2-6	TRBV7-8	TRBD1	TGTGCCAGCAGCTTGCCGGGACAGGGGGCGCGAGGGGCCAACGTCCTGACTTTC	CASSLPGQGARGANVLTF
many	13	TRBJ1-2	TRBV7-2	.	TGTGCCAGCAGCGACGAGGTCAACTATGGCTACACCTTC	CASSDEVNYGYTF
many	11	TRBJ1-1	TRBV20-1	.	TGCAGTCCTCTAGGGAACACTGAAGCTTTCTTT	CSPLGNTEAFF
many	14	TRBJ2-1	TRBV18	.	TGTGCCAGCTCACTACGTTTAGCTGGGTATGAGCAGTTCTTC	CASSLRLAGYEQFF
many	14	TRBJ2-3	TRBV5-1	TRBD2	TGCGCCAGCGTTCTAGCGGGAGTGCCAGATACGCAGTATTTT	CASVLAGVPDTQYF
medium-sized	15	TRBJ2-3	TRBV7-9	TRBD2	TGTGCCAGCAGCCAACTAGCGGGCGCCATAAATACGCAGTATTTT	CASSQLAGAINTQYF
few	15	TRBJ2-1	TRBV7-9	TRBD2	TGTGCCAGCAGCCATGGGACTAGCAAAGAGAATGAGCAGTTCTTC	CASSHGTSKENEQFF
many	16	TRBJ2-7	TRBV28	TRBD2	TGTGCCAGCAGTCCCGCGAGGACTAGCGGGGCCTACGAGCAGTACTTC	CASSPARTSGAYEQYF
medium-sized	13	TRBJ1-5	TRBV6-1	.	TGTGCCAGCAGTGACAGTGACAATCAGCCCCAGCATTTT	CASSDSDNQPQHF
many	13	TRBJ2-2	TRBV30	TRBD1	TGTGCCTGGGACAGGGGGGGCACCGGGGAGCTGTTTTTT	CAWDRGGTGELFF
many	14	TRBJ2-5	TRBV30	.	TGTGCCTGGAGTGTACGGGGGGCTCGGGAGACCCAGTACTTC	CAWSVRGARETQYF
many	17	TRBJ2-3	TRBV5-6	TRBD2	TGTGCCAGCAGCTTGGCTATTCCAGCGGGAACGCGCGATACGCAGTATTTT	CASSLAIPAGTRDTQYF
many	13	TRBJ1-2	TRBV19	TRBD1	TGTGCCGTGCAGGACAGGGGTTTTTATGGCTACACCTTC	CAVQDRGFYGYTF
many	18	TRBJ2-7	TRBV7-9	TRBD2	TGTGCCAGCAGCTCAACCCCGGGACTAGCGGGTGTCTGGTACGAGCAGTACTTC	CASSSTPGLAGVWYEQYF
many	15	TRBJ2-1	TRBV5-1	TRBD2	TGCGCCAGCAGCTCCCAGACTAGCGGTTCCAATGAGCAGTTCTTC	CASSSQTSGSNEQFF
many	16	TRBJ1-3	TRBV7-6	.	TGTGCCAGCAGCTTAGCAGCCGCGAGCTCTGGAAACACCATATATTTT	CASSLAAASSGNTIYF
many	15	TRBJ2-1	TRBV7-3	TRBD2	TGTGCCAGCAGCGTCTCGCTAGCGGGGTACAATGAGCAGTTCTTC	CASSVSLAGYNEQFF
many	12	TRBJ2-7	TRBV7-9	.	TGTGCCAGCAGCTTCTCCGGGGTGGAGCAGTACTTC	CASSFSGVEQYF
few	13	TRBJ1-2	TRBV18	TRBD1	TGTGCCAGCTCACCGGACAGGAACTATGGCTACACCTTC	CASSPDRNYGYTF
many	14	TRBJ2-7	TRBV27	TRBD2	TGTGCCAGCAGTTCTAGCGGGAGTTTCAACGAGCAGTACTTC	CASSSSGSFNEQYF
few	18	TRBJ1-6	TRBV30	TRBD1	TGTGCCTGGAGTGCCATTGACAGGGCCACCTCCTATAATTCACCCCTCCACTTT	CAWSAIDRATSYNSPLHF
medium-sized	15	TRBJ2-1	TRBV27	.	TGTGCCAGCAGGGGCGCCGTATTCGAGACCAATGAGCAGTTCTTC	CASRGAVFETNEQFF
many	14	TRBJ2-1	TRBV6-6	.	TGTGCCAGCAGTCGGGGAAGCTCCTACAATGAGCAGTTCTTC	CASSRGSSYNEQFF
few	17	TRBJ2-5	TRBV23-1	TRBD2	TGCGCCAGCTTACTCCCCGGTAGCGGGAGGGGTTCAGAGACCCAGTACTTC	CASLLPGSGRGSETQYF
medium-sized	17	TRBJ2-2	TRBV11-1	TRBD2	TGTGCCAGCAGCCCTGGAACGGGCGGGAGGGAGACCGGGGAGCTGTTTTTT	CASSPGTGGRETGELFF
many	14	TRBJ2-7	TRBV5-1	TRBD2	TGCGCCAGCAGCTGGACTAGCGGGAGTAACGAGCAGTACTTC	CASSWTSGSNEQYF
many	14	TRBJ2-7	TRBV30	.	TGTGCCTGGAGTGTACAACAGGGCCCCTACGAGCAGTACTTC	CAWSVQQGPYEQYF
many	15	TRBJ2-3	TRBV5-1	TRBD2	TGCGCCAGCAGCTTCCTAGCGGGAGTCACAGATACGCAGTATTTT	CASSFLAGVTDTQYF
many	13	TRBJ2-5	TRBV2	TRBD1	TGTGCCACCCGACAGGGGCCCCCAGAGACCCAGTACTTC	CATRQGPPETQYF
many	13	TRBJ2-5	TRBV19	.	TGTGCCAGTAGTGTGCAGGGAGGAGAGACCCAGTACTTC	CASSVQGGETQYF
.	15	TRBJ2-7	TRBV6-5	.	TGTGCCAGCAGTCTCGACTGGCGAACGTCCTACGAGCAGTACTTC	CASSLDWRTSYEQYF
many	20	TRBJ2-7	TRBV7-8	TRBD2	TGTGCCAGCAGCTTATCAAGAGGAGCGGGAGGTCCTTGGGGGTCCTACGAGCAGTACTTC	CASSLSRGAGGPWGSYEQYF
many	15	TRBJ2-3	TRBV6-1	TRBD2	TGTACCAGCAGCTCGGGGGCTAGCGGGTTCGATACGCAGTATTTT	CTSSSGASGFDTQYF
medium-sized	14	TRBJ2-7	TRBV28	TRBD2	TGTGCCAGCAGTTTTGGCGGGAGGGGCTACGAGCAGTACTTC	CASSFGGRGYEQYF
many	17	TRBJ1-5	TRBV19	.	TGTGCCAGTAGTATAGGGCAGACACATACCCCAAATCAGCCCCAGCATTTT	CASSIGQTHTPNQPQHF
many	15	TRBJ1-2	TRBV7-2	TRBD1	TGTGCCAGCAGCATTCGACAGGGTCATAACTATGGCTACACCTTC	CASSIRQGHNYGYTF
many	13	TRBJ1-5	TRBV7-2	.	TGTGCCAGCAGCTTATCGGGTAACCAGCCCCAGCATTTT	CASSLSGNQPQHF
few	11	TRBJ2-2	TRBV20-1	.	TGCAGTGCTACAGGGGAAGGGGAGCTGTTTTTT	CSATGEGELFF
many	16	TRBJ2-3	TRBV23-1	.	TGCGCCAGCAGTCAATCCGGCGGGGTTTGCACAGATACGCAGTATTTT	CASSQSGGVCTDTQYF
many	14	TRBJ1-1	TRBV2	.	TGTGCCAGCACTCCGACAGGACTCAACACTGAAGCTTTCTTT	CASTPTGLNTEAFF